These 26 T cell receptor beta chains were sequenced from one sample in a study of tumor-infiltrating lymphocytes in primary liver carcinoma. Out of unsorted whole blood came the blood RNA, and germline DNA was extracted as well. Starting material of 400 to 600 ng total RNA yielded TCR beta cDNA via a constant-region primer. Slightly modified ARM-PCR with three nested multiplex PCR rounds yielded TCR beta libraries. For about 11 cycles apiece, the opening two PCR rounds ran with TRBV1-TRBV30 forward primers and a C-beta reverse primer. TCRdb recomputed calls from the multiplex PCR reads with MiXCR, one row per CDR3 protein. Here the sample spans approximately 330,000 distinct CDR3 sequences, approximately 65% being singletons. What was sequenced was peripheral blood. These receptors originate from a man aged 35 to 55 with primary liver carcinoma and hepatitis B virus infection.

The rearrangement links TRBV16 to TRBJ2-3; D is possibly TRBD1 (5 bases). The ends were cut back, 2 bases at V and 2 bases at J, with 11 bases in the middle. Germline V gene lookup returns CDR1 KGHSY and CDR2 FQNENV. This CDR3 comprises 15 residues. Here the CDR3 reads CASSQGQGFTDTQYF. In DNA, the CDR3 is TGTGCCAGCAGCCAAGGCCAGGGATTCACAGATACGCAGTATTTT.

Note on this clonotype: The junction departs from the called germline gene at one end, perhaps through a read error. The chain couples TRBV11-2 to TRBJ2-1; D is ambiguous. The CDR3 is 13 residues long. The germline V gene has CDR1 SGHAT and CDR2 FQNNGV. The CDR3 sequence: CASSQDRSNEQLF. CDR3 DNA: TGTGCTAGCAGCCAGGACCGGAGCAATGAGCAGCTCTTC.

Points on this clonotype: One junction end does not reproduce the germline sequence, and a read error may be involved. The chain employs TRBV11-2 and TRBJ2-1; possible D gene TRBD2, 5 bases. The CDR3 loop spans 13 amino acids. CDR1 and CDR2 (germline): SGHAT, FQNNGV. CDR3: CASSLDLRDEQSF. CDR3 in DNA: TGTGCCAGCAGCTTAGATCTGAGGGATGAGCAGTCCTTC.

With respect to this clonotype: At one boundary the junction diverges from the germline segment, which might be a read error. V is TRBV11-2 and J is TRBJ2-3; D not certain. CDR1 is SGHAT and CDR2 is FQNNGV in the germline V gene. The CDR3 consists of 13 residues. The CDR3 loop reads CASSFLNSVTQYF. The CDR3 nucleotides read TGCGCCAGCAGCTTCCTTAATTCGGTTACGCAGTATTTT.

By proportion, this clonotype is medium-sized. V is TRBV11-2 and J is TRBJ2-7, with unresolved D. This CDR3 is built from 11 residues. Deletions cut 8 bases from V and 2 bases from J, with 7 bases between. Germline CDR1 and CDR2: SGHAT and FQNNGV. CDR3 coding DNA: TGTGCCAGCTCTAGGACCTACGAGCAGTACTTC. Protein: CASSRTYEQYF.

This clonotype was seen a handful of times. This may arise from a read error, as a much more abundant clone is one base away. The rearrangement uses TRBV6-2 or TRBV6-3 and TRBJ2-2; 8 bases agree with TRBD2. The CDR3 extends over 12 amino acids. Germline V lookup: CDR1 MNHEY, CDR2 SVGEGT. CDR3 bases: TGTGCCAGCAGCCTCCTTGAGCGGGAGCTGCTTTTT. Amino acid sequence: CASSLLERELLF.

Ten or more counts support this clonotype. The chain couples TRBV4-3 to TRBJ2-7; TRBD2 matches 9 bases. V shed 0 bases, J shed 5 bases, and the junction held 8 bases outside the gene matches. The CDR3 is made up of 16 amino acids. CDR1 is LGHNA, CDR2 YSLEER, per germline. The CDR3 loop reads CASSQDGLAGPHEQYF. The CDR3 DNA reads as TGCGCCAGCAGCCAAGATGGCCTAGCGGGACCCCACGAGCAGTACTTC.

With regard to this clonotype: Because the CDR3 is missing its conserved closing phenylalanine or tryptophan, this is likely a read error. This chain connects TRBV5-8 to TRBJ2-5; the D gene is possibly TRBD1 (6 bases). With 4 bases removed from V and 5 bases from J, the gap between germline ends came to 15 bases. The CDR3 length is 14 residues. Germline V gene sequence: CDR1 SGHTS, CDR2 YDEGEE. CDR3 sequence reads: CASSPPWGHETQYL. The DNA of the CDR3 is TGTGCCAGCAGCCCCCCCTGGGGGCACGAGACCCAGTACTTA.

The table lists this clonotype with a count of one. The V call is TRBV7-9, the J call TRBJ2-1, with 11 bases aligning to TRBD2. The junction had 7 bases not matched to a gene; V was cut back by 6 bases and J by 9 bases. This CDR3 is built from 14 residues. CDR1 and CDR2 from the germline V gene are SEHNR and FQNEAQ (reference sequence). CDR3 loop: CASRRGLAGAEQFF. CDR3 DNA sequence: TGTGCCAGCAGACGAGGACTAGCGGGCGCTGAGCAGTTCTTC.

This clonotype was observed a single time. An end of the junction does not agree with germline; a read error may underlie this. This sequence joins TRBV5-1 and TRBJ2-5; 7 bases line up with TRBD1. Per the germline V gene, CDR1 is SGHRS and CDR2 is YFSETQ. The CDR3 has 13 residues. CDR3 region: CPSSLGQQETQYF. The CDR3 nucleotides are TGCCCCAGCAGCTTGGGACAGCAAGAGACCCAGTACTTC.

Notes on this clonotype: A read error is possible here, since a much larger clone lies one base away. The chain recombines TRBV10-2 with TRBJ1-1; a weak D match, TRBD1 (6 bases). The CDR3 runs 15 residues. Germline V gives CDR1 WSHSY, CDR2 SAAADI. The V and J ends lost 7 bases and 0 bases respectively, with 15 bases between them. The CDR3 reads CASNQPDRLNTEAFF. The CDR3 DNA reads TGCGCCAGCAATCAACCGGACAGATTGAACACTGAAGCTTTCTTT.

This clonotype was seen repeatedly, ten times or more. The V call is TRBV12-3 or TRBV12-4, the J call TRBJ2-1; TRBD2 agrees at 8 bases. Trimming removed 1 base from V and 3 bases from J; junction bases left unmatched: 2. This CDR3 is built from 15 residues. CDR3 DNA sequence: TGTGCCAGCAGTTTAGGGCGGGAGGTCTACAATGAGCAGTTCTTC. Encoded protein: CASSLGREVYNEQFF.

Regarding this clonotype: A much larger clone lies a single base off, so this may be a read error. This chain connects TRBV4-2 to TRBJ2-2; 13 bases are a match to TRBD2. This CDR3 is 19 amino acids long. Germline V gene sequence: CDR1 LGHNA, CDR2 YNFKEQ. CDR3 amino acids: CAGSRGTSGALPGTGELFF. The CDR3 nucleotides are TGTGCCGGCAGCCGGGGGACTAGCGGGGCCCTGCCGGGCACCGGGGAGCTGTTTTTT.

This chain connects TRBV5-1 to TRBJ2-3, with TRBD2 matching over 12 bases. The CDR3 totals 15 residues. The J segment lost 5 bases and the V segment lost 4 bases, leaving 5 bases of the junction unmatched. Germline-derived CDR1 and CDR2 are SGHRS and YFSETQ. DNA for the CDR3: TGCGCCAGCAGCGAGCGGACTAGCGGGAAAGATACGCAGTATTTT. It encodes CASSERTSGKDTQYF.

V usage is TRBV6-6 and J usage is TRBJ1-5; D is unresolved. CDR1 and CDR2 from the germline V gene are MNHNY and SVGAGI (reference sequence). V lost 2 bases and J lost 4, with 9 bases in between. The CDR3 has 14 amino acids. As DNA, the CDR3 is TGTGCCAGCAGTTACCGGGATAAAAATCAGCCCCAGCATTTT. Translating it yields CASSYRDKNQPQHF.

V is TRBV5-1 and J is TRBJ2-5, with 14 bases lining up with TRBD2. Germline assignment: CDR1 SGHRS and CDR2 YFSETQ. V lost 6 bases, J lost 1 base, and 8 bases stayed unmatched. This CDR3 is 17 amino acids long. The CDR3 DNA reads TGCGCCAGCAACAAGGGACTAGCGGGAGAGGGCCAAGAGACCCAGTACTTC. Protein product: CASNKGLAGEGQETQYF. Full variable domain (remainder filled in from reference TRBV5-1 and TRBJ2-5): KAGVTQTPRYLIKTRGQQVTLSCSPISGHRSVSWYQQTPGQGLQFLFEYFSETQRNKGNFPGRFSGRQFSNSRSEMNVSTLELGDSALYLCASNKGLAGEGQETQYFGPGTRLLVL.

Comment on this clonotype: This may be a read error, as it is one base from a much larger clone. The chain recombines TRBV6-6 with TRBJ2-1; no reliable D call. The CDR3 covers 13 residues. CDR1 is MNHNY and CDR2 is SVGAGI in the germline V gene (reference sequence). The CDR3, as DNA: TGTGCCAGCGGTGAACTTCTCTACAATGAGCAGCTCTTC. Its translation is CASGELLYNEQLF.

Of note for this clonotype: Its ends do not fully match the called genes, so a read error is possible. The gene calls are TRBV6-5 and TRBJ1-1; no clear D. The CDR3 totals 13 residues. Germline CDR1 and CDR2: MNHEY and SVGAGI. The CDR3 DNA is TGTACCAGCAATTACGGGCAGAACACTGAAGCTTTCTTT. Encoded protein: CTSNYGQNTEAFF.

This clonotype occurred a few times. V usage is TRBV12-3 or TRBV12-4 and J usage is TRBJ2-3; TRBD2 agrees at 10 bases. The CDR3 consists of 16 residues. J was trimmed by 2 bases and V by 1 base; bases with no gene match: 3. This CDR3 reads CASSLGTSGLTDTQYF. The CDR3 bases are TGTGCCAGCAGTTTAGGGACTAGCGGTCTCACAGATACGCAGTATTTT.

Ten or more counts support this clonotype. This rearrangement joins TRBV12-3 or TRBV12-4 to TRBJ1-5; D is undetermined. V was pared by 4 bases and J by 0 bases, with 10 bases between. The length of the CDR3 is 15 residues. CDR3 coding DNA: TGTGCCAGCAGTTCCCGACCTCATAGCAATCAGCCCCAGCATTTT. It specifies CASSSRPHSNQPQHF.

Points on this clonotype: A read error is possible here, since a much larger clone lies one base away. Lacking the conserved final phenylalanine or tryptophan, this CDR3 likely reflects a read error. This chain joins TRBV6-2 or TRBV6-3 and TRBJ1-1; 8 nucleotides line up with TRBD1. CDR3 length equals 14 residues. Trimming took 5 bases from V and 6 from J; bases not matched to a gene: 8. Germline lookup yields CDR1 MNHEY and CDR2 SVGEGT. CDR3 nucleotides: TGTGCCAGCAGTCAGGGGGCCCCGAAGTCTGAAGCTTTCCTT. The encoded protein is CASSQGAPKSEAFL.

For this clonotype: One end of the junction varies from germline; a read error may be responsible. The chain has TRBV5-1 and TRBJ2-3; TRBD1 matches 7 bases. The germline CDR1 and CDR2 sequences are SGHRS and YFSETQ. The CDR3 covers 15 residues. This chain's CDR3 is CSSSPGGQRTDTQYF. The CDR3 DNA is TGCTCCAGCAGCCCAGGGGGACAGCGGACAGATACGCAGTATTTT.

The table lists this clonotype with many counts. The chain has TRBV11-2 and TRBJ2-3; TRBD1 matches at 8 bases. Germline trimming cut 5 bases from V and 2 bases from J; bases unmatched to any gene: 3. Germline CDR1 SGHAT, CDR2 FQNNGV. CDR3 length: 14 amino acids. In nucleotides, the CDR3 is TGTGCCAGCAGCCCGGGACAGGTCACAGATACGCAGTATTTT. This encodes CASSPGQVTDTQYF. The full variable domain, completed using reference TRBV11-2 and TRBJ2-3, is EAGVAQSPRYKIIEKRQSVAFWCNPISGHATLYWYQQILGQGPKLLIQFQNNGVVDDSQLPKDRFSAERLKGVDSTLKIQPAKLEDSAVYLCASSPGQVTDTQYFGPGTRLTVL.

This chain joins TRBV11-3 and TRBJ2-2; D might be TRBD1 or TRBD2, each matching 5 bases. The germline V gene has CDR1 SGHNT and CDR2 YENEEA. V shed 5 bases and J shed 6 bases, with 25 bases lying between them. This CDR3 spans 18 amino acids. The DNA for the CDR3 is TGTGCCAGCAGCCCCAGTACGTTAGGGACCCCGTCCGCCGGGGAGCTGTTTTTT. Its translation: CASSPSTLGTPSAGELFF.

Notes on this clonotype: A much larger clone differs from this one at a single base, so this may be a read error. The chain uses TRBV6-6 and TRBJ1-1; D perhaps matches TRBD1 (6 bases). This CDR3 comprises 18 residues. Germline-derived CDR1 and CDR2 are MNHNY and SVGAGI (reference sequence). V lost 6 bases to trimming and J lost 0 bases, with 23 bases between them. The CDR3 spells CASSNLGHEREVNTEAFF. DNA for the CDR3: TGTGCCAGCAGCAACTTGGGACACGAGCGGGAGGTGAACACTGAAGCTTTCTTT.

V gene TRBV14 combines with J gene TRBJ2-7; D ambiguous. V gave up 4 bases and J gave up 4 bases, with 11 bases separating them. Germline V gene sequence: CDR1 SGHDN, CDR2 FVKESK. The CDR3 is made up of 13 amino acids. The CDR3 DNA follows: TGTGCCAGCAGCCGAACAGTGTATTACGAGCAGTACTTC. It encodes CASSRTVYYEQYF.